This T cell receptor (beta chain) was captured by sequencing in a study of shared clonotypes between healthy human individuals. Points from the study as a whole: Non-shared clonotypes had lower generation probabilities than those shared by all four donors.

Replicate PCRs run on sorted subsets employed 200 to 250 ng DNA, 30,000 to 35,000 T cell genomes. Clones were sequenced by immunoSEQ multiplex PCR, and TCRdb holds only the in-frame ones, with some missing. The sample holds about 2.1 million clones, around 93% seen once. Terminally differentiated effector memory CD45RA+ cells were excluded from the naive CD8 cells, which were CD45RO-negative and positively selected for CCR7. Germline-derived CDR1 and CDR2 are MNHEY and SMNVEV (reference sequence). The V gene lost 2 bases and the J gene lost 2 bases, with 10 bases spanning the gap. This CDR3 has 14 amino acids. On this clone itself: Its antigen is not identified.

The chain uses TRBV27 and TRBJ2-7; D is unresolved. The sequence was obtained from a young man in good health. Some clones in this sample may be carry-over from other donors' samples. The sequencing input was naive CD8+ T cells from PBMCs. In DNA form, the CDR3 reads TGTGCCAGCAGTTTAGGGTCGTTTACCTACGAGCAGTACTTC. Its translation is CASSLGSFTYEQYF.